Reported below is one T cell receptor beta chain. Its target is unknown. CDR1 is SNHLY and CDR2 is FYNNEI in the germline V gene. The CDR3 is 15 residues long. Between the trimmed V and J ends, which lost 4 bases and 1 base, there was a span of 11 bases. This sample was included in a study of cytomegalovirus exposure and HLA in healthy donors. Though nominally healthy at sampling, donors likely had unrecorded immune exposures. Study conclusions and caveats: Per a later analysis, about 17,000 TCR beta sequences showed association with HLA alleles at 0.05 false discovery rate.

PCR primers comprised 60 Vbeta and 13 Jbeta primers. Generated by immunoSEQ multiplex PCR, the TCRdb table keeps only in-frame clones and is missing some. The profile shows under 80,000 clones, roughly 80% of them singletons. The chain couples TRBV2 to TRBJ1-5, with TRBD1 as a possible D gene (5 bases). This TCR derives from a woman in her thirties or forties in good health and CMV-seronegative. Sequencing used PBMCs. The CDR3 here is CASSGGGLSNQPQHF. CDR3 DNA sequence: TGTGCCAGCAGTGGGGGGGGGTTGAGCAATCAGCCCCAGCATTTT.